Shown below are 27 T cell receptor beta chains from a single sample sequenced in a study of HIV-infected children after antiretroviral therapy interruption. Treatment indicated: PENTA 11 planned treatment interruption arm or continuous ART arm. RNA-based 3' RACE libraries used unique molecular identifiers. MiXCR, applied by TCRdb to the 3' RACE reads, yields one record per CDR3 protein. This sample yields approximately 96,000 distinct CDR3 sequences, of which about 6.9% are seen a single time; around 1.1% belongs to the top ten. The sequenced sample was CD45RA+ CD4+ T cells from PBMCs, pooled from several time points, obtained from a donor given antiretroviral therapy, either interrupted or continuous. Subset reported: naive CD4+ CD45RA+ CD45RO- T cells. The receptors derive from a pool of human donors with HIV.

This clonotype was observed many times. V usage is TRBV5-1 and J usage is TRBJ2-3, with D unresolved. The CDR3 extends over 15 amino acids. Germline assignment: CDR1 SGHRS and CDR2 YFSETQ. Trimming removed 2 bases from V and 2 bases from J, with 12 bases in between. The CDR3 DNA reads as TGCGCCAGCAGCTTCGATGCGGTGTTCACAGATACGCAGTATTTT. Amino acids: CASSFDAVFTDTQYF.

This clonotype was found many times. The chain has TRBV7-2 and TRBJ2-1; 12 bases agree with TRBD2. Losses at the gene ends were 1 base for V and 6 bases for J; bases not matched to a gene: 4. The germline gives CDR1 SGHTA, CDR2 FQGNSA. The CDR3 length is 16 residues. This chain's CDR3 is CASSLELAGGRNEQFF. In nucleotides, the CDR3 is TGTGCCAGCAGCTTAGAACTAGCGGGAGGACGCAATGAGCAGTTCTTC.

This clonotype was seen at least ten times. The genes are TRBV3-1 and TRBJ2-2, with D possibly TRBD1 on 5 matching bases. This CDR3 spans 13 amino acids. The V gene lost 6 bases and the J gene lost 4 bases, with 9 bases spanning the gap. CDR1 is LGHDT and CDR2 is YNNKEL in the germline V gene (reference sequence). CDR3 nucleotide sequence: TGTGCCAGCAGTTACAGGATCACCGGGGAGCTGTTTTTT. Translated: CASSYRITGELFF.

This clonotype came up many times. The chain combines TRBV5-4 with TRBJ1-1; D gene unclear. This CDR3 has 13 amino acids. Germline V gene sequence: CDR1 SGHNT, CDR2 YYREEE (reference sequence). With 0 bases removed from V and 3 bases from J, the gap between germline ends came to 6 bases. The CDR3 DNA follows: TGTGCCAGCAGCTTGGAGCCGGACACTGAAGCTTTCTTT. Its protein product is CASSLEPDTEAFF.

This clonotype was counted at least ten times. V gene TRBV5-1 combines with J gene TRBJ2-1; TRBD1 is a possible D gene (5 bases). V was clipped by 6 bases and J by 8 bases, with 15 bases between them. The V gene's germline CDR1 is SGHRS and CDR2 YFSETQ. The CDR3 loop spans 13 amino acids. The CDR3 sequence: CASTRQGVDEQFF. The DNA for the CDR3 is TGCGCCAGCACCCGCCAGGGTGTAGATGAGCAGTTCTTC.

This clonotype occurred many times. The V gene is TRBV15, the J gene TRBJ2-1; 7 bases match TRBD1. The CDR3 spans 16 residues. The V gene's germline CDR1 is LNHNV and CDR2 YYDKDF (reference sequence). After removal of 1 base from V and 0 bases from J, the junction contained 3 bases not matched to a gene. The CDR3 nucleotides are TGTGCCACCAGCAGAGGGACAGGAAGCTCCTACAATGAGCAGTTCTTC. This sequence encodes CATSRGTGSSYNEQFF.

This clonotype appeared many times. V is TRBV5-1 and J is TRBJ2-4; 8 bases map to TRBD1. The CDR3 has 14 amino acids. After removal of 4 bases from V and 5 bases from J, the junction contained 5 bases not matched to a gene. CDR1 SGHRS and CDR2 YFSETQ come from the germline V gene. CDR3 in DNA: TGCGCCAGCAGCGCACAGGGGGACCAAAACATTCAGTACTTC. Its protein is CASSAQGDQNIQYF.

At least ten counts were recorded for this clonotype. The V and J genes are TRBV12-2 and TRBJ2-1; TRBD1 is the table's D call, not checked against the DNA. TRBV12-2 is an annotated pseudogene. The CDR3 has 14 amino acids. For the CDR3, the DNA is TGTGCAAGTACTCTAGCGGGGGGGCCCGGTGAGCAGTTCTTC. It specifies CASTLAGGPGEQFF.

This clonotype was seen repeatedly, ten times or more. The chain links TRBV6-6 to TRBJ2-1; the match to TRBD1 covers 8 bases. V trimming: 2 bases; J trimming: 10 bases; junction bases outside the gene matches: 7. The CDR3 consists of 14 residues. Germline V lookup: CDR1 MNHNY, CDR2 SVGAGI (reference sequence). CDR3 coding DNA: TGTGCCAGCAGTTACGCACAGGGGGTAGGCGAGCAGTTCTTC. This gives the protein CASSYAQGVGEQFF.

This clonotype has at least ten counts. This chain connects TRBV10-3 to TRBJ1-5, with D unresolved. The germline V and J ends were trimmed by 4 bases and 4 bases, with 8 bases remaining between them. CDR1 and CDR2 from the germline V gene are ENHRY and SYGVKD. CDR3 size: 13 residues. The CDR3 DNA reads TGTGCCATCAGTGGGATATCTAATCAGCCCCAGCATTTT. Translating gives CAISGISNQPQHF.

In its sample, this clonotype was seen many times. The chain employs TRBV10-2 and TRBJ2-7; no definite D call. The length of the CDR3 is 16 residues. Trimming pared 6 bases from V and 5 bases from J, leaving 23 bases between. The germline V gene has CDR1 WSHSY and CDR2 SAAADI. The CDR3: CASSPMVLSVADEQYF. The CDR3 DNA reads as TGCGCCAGCAGCCCTATGGTTCTTAGTGTCGCCGACGAGCAGTACTTC.

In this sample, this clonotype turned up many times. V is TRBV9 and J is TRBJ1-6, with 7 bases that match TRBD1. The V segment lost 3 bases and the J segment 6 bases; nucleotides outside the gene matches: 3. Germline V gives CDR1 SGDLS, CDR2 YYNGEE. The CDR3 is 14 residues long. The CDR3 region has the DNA TGTGCCAGCAGCGCCAACAGGGGTAATTCACCCCTCCACTTT. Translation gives CASSANRGNSPLHF.

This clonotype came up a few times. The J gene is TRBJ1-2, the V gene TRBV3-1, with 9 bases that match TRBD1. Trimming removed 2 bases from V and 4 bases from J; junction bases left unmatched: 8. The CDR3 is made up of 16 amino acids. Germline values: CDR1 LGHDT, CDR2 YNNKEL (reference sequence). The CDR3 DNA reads TGTGCCAGCAGCCAAATGGGACAGGGAGAAAGCTATGGCTACACCTTC. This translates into CASSQMGQGESYGYTF. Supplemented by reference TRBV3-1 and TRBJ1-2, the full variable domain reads DTAVSQTPKYLVTQMGNDKSIKCEQNLGHDTMYWYKQDSKKFLKIMFSYNNKELIINETVPNRFSPKSPDKAHLNLHINSLELGDSAVYFCASSQMGQGESYGYTFGSGTRLTVV.

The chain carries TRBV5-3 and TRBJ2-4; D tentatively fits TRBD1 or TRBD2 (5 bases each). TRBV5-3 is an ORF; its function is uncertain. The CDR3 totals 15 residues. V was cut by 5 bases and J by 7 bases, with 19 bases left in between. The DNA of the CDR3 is TGTGCCAGAAGAAGGGCCAGGGAGTCAGGGAACATTCAGTACTTC. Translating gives CARRRARESGNIQYF.

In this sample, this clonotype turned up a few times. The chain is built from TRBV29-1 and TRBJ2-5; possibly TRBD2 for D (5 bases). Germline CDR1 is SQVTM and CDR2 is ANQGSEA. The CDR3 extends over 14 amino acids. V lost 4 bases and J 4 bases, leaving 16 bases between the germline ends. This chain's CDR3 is CSVGGRGSAETQYF. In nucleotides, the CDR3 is TGCAGCGTTGGGGGAAGAGGTAGCGCAGAGACCCAGTACTTC.

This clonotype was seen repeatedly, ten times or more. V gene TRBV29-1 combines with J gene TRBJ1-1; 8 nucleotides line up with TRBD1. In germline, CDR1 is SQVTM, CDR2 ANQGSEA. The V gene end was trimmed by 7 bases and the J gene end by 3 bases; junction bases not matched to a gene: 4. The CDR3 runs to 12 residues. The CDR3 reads CSGQGRDTEAFF. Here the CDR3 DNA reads TGCAGCGGACAGGGGCGTGACACTGAAGCTTTCTTT.

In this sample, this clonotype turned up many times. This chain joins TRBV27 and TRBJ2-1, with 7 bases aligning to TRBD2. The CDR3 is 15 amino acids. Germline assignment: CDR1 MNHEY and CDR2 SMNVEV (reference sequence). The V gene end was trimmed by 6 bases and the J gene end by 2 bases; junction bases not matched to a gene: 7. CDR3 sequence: CASSQAGRPYNEQFF. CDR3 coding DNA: TGTGCCAGCAGCCAAGCGGGGAGACCCTACAATGAGCAGTTCTTC.

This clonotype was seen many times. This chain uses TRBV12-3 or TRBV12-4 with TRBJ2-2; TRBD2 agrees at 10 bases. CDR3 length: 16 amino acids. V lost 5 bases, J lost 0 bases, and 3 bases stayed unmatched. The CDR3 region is CASSALAGANTGELFF. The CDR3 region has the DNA TGTGCCAGCAGTGCCCTAGCGGGGGCGAACACCGGGGAGCTGTTTTTT.

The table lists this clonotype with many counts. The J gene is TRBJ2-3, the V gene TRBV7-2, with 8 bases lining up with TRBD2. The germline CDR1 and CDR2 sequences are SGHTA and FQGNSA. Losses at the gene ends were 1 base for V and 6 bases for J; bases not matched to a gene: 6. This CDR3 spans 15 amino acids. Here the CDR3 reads CASSLVARGEDTQYF. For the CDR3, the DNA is TGTGCCAGCAGCTTAGTTGCGCGGGGGGAGGATACGCAGTATTTT. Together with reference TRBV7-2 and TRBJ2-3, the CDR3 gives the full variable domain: GAGVSQSPSNKVTEKGKDVELRCDPISGHTALYWYRQSLGQGLEFLIYFQGNSAPDKSGLPSDRFSAERTGGSVSTLTIQRTQQEDSAVYLCASSLVARGEDTQYFGPGTRLTVL.

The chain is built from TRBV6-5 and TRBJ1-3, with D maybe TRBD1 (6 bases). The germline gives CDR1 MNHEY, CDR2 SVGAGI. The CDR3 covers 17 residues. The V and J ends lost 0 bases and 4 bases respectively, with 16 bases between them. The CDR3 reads CASSYSGQGQIGNTIYF. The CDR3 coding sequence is TGTGCCAGCAGTTACTCGGGTCAGGGGCAAATCGGAAACACCATATATTTT.

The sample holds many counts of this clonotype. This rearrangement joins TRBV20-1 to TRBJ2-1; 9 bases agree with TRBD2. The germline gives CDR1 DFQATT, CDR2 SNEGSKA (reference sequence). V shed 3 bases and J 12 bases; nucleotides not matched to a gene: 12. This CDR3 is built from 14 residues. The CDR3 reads CSARLAGGPSWQFF. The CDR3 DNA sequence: TGCAGTGCTAGGTTGGCGGGAGGGCCCTCGTGGCAGTTCTTC.

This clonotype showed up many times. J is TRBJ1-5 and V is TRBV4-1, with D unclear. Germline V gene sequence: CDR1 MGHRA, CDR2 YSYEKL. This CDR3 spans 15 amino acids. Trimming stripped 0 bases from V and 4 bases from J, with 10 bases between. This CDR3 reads CASSQEELRNQPQHF. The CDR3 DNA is TGCGCCAGCAGCCAAGAGGAGTTACGGAATCAGCCCCAGCATTTT.

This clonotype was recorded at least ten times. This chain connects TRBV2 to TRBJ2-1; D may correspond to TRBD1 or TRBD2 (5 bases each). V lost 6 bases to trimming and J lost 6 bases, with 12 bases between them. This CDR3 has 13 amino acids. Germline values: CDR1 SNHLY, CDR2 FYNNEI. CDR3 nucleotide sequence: TGTGCCAGCAGAGGCGAGGGGACCAATGAGCAGTTCTTC. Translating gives CASRGEGTNEQFF.

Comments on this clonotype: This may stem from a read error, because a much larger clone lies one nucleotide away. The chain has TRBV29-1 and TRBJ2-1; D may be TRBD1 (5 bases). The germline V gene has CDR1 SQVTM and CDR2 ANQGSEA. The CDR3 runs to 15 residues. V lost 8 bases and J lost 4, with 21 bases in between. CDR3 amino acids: CSFMFVGADYNEQFF. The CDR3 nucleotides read TGCAGCTTCATGTTTGTAGGGGCCGATTACAATGAGCAGTTCTTC.

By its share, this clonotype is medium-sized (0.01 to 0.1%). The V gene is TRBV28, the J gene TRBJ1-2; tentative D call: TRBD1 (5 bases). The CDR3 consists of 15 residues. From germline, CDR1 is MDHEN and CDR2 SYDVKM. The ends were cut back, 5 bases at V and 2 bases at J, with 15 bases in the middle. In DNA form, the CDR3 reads TGTGCCAGCAGTCTAATAATACGACAGAACTATGGCTACACCTTC. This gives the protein CASSLIIRQNYGYTF.

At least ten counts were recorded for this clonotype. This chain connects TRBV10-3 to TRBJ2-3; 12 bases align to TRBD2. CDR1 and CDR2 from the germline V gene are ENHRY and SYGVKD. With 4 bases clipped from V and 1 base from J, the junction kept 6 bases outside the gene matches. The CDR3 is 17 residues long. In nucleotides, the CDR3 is TGTGCCATCAGTGCGAGGACTAGCGGGGTGGGCACAGATACGCAGTATTTT. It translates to CAISARTSGVGTDTQYF.

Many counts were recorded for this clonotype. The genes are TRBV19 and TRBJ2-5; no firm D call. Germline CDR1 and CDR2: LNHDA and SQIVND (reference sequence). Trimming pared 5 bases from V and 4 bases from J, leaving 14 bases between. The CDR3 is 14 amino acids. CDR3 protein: CASSGTRSLETQYF. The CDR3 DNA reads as TGTGCCAGTAGTGGCACGCGATCTTTAGAGACCCAGTACTTC.